The 16 T cell receptor beta chains listed next were all sequenced from one sample in a study of chemoradiotherapy in HPV16-positive cancers. Sequenced by immunoSEQ multiplex PCR; TCRdb stores in-frame clones only, minus some. The sample contains about 68,000 clones, 85% to 90% of which appear only once. This specimen consisted of blood, obtained from a patient who underwent chemoradiotherapy. These receptors came from a human donor with HPV-associated anogenital cancer.

V is TRBV13 and J is TRBJ2-3; 8 nucleotides line up with TRBD2. The CDR3 has 16 amino acids. The germline gives CDR1 PRHDT, CDR2 FYEKMQ (reference sequence). The junction had 7 bases not matched to a gene; V was cut back by 3 bases and J by 2 bases. In DNA form, the CDR3 reads TGTGCCAGCAGCTTTGGTACTAGCGGAACCACAGATACGCAGTATTTT. It yields the protein CASSFGTSGTTDTQYF. Combining the CDR3 with reference TRBV13 and TRBJ2-3 gives the whole variable domain AAGVIQSPRHLIKEKRETATLKCYPIPRHDTVYWYQQGPGQDPQFLISFYEKMQSDKGSIPDRFSAQQFSDYHSELNMSSLELGDSALYFCASSFGTSGTTDTQYFGPGTRLTVL.

The chain joins TRBV6-4 to TRBJ2-1; the match to TRBD2 covers 13 bases. The CDR3 consists of 16 residues. CDR1 MRHNA and CDR2 SNTAGT come from the germline V gene. Trimming at V came to 4 bases and at J to 4 bases, leaving 4 bases not matched to a gene. The CDR3 region is CASSGSGLAGYNEQFF. The DNA of the CDR3 is TGTGCCAGCAGTGGGTCGGGACTAGCGGGGTACAATGAGCAGTTCTTC.

The sample holds one count of this clone. This chain uses TRBV10-3 with TRBJ2-3; 8 positions agree with TRBD2. This CDR3 contains 17 residues. The V and J ends lost 3 bases and 4 bases, in that order; junction bases with no gene match: 12. The germline CDR1 and CDR2 sequences are ENHRY and SYGVKD. The CDR3 DNA is TGTGCCATCAGTGACCCCCGGGAGGGCCGTGGCTCAGATACGCAGTATTTT. Translated, it gives CAISDPREGRGSDTQYF.

The J gene is TRBJ2-7, the V gene TRBV6-4, with D possibly being TRBD2 (6 bases). CDR1 is MRHNA and CDR2 is SNTAGT in the germline V gene. The ends were cut back, 2 bases at V and 3 bases at J, with 26 bases in the middle. The CDR3 is 19 residues long. In DNA form, the CDR3 reads TGTGCCAGCAGTGACACTCGAATAGGTGTGCGAGGAGGGAACTACGAGCAGTACTTC. It specifies CASSDTRIGVRGGNYEQYF.

The chain combines TRBV5-1 with TRBJ2-3, with 7 nucleotides matching TRBD2. This CDR3 spans 16 amino acids. Germline V gives CDR1 SGHRS, CDR2 YFSETQ. With 1 base clipped from V and 3 bases from J, the junction kept 8 bases outside the gene matches. CDR3 sequence: CASSLPAFSGTDTQYF. DNA of the CDR3: TGCGCCAGCAGCTTGCCTGCTTTTAGCGGGACAGATACGCAGTATTTT.

V usage is TRBV10-2 and J usage is TRBJ2-7; TRBD2 aligns across 8 bases. Unmatched junction bases numbered 14, after V lost 8 bases and J lost 2 bases. CDR1 is WSHSY and CDR2 is SAAADI in the germline V gene. The CDR3 extends over 16 amino acids. The CDR3 spells CASESVLAGGPYEQYF. The CDR3 DNA follows: TGCGCCAGCGAGAGCGTCCTCGCGGGGGGCCCCTACGAGCAGTACTTC.

The gene calls are TRBV5-1 and TRBJ2-3; 12 bases line up with TRBD2. The germline CDR1 and CDR2 sequences are SGHRS and YFSETQ. V was pared by 9 bases and J by 4 bases, with 6 bases of the junction left unmatched. The CDR3 is 14 residues long. The CDR3 nucleotides are TGCGCCACCCAGACTAGCGGGAGCGCAGATACGCAGTATTTT. Its translation: CATQTSGSADTQYF.

The chain has TRBV5-4 and TRBJ2-3; unclear D gene. V lost 0 bases, J lost 4 bases, and 9 bases lay in between. This CDR3 is built from 14 residues. Germline CDR1 is SGHNT and CDR2 is YYREEE (reference sequence). The CDR3 DNA sequence: TGTGCCAGCAGCTTGGCCACATTACCAGATACGCAGTATTTT. Its translation: CASSLATLPDTQYF.

This clone was counted a few times. The V call is TRBV6-1, the J call TRBJ2-7; weak D call: TRBD1 (6 bases). From germline, CDR1 is MNHNS and CDR2 SASEGT. Trimming removed 6 bases at V and 3 bases at J, with 18 bases between. This CDR3 comprises 15 residues. CDR3 sequence (DNA): TGTGCCAGCAGGGACCCCGGGACAAACAGCTACGAGCAGTACTTC. Amino acid sequence: CASRDPGTNSYEQYF.

The rearrangement links TRBV18 to TRBJ2-3; D uncertain. With 2 bases removed from V and 0 bases from J, the gap between germline ends came to 3 bases. CDR1 and CDR2 (germline): KGHSH, LQKENI. There are 13 residues in the CDR3. The CDR3 loop is CASSPGSTDTQYF. CDR3 sequence (DNA): TGTGCCAGCTCACCAGGAAGCACAGATACGCAGTATTTT.

V and J are TRBV25-1 and TRBJ2-1; D may be TRBD1 (6 bases). Germline CDR1 MGHDK, CDR2 SYGVNS. This CDR3 has 13 amino acids. V was cut by 2 bases and J by 7 bases, with 9 bases left in between. CDR3 bases: TGTGCCAGCAGTGAAACAGGGCGAAATGAGCAGTTCTTC. Encoded protein: CASSETGRNEQFF.

The V and J genes are TRBV18 and TRBJ2-7; 7 bases fit TRBD2. CDR3 length: 17 amino acids. V trimming: 3 bases; J trimming: 6 bases; junction bases outside the gene matches: 17. Per germline, CDR1 KGHSH and CDR2 LQKENI. CDR3 nucleotides: TGTGCCAGCTCACCTGCGTCGGGAGGTGTACTTGCAGGCGAGCAGTACTTC. Protein: CASSPASGGVLAGEQYF.

This clone is categorized as medium-sized. The gene calls are TRBV27 and TRBJ1-6; D may be TRBD1 (6 bases). Trimming took off 7 bases at V and 7 bases at J, with 14 bases between the two ends. CDR3 length: 14 residues. Germline CDR1 and CDR2: MNHEY and SMNVEV (reference sequence). The CDR3 protein is CASNVQGPNSPLHF. CDR3 DNA: TGTGCCAGCAACGTCCAGGGGCCGAATTCACCCCTCCACTTT.

The chain is built from TRBV5-4 and TRBJ2-1; the D gene is possibly TRBD1 (5 bases). V lost 4 bases and J lost 7, with 21 bases in between. The CDR3 totals 16 residues. CDR1 and CDR2 from the germline V gene are SGHNT and YYREEE (reference sequence). CDR3 sequence (DNA): TGTGCCAGCAGCCCCGGCCTTGGACAATCTCTGAATGAGCAGTTCTTC. Protein product: CASSPGLGQSLNEQFF. Using reference TRBV5-4 and TRBJ2-1 for the parts outside the CDR3, the full variable domain is ETGVTQSPTHLIKTRGQQVTLRCSSQSGHNTVSWYQQALGQGPQFIFQYYREEENGRGNFPPRFSGLQFPNYSSELNVNALELDDSALYLCASSPGLGQSLNEQFFGPGTRLTVL.

The rearrangement links TRBV10-2 to TRBJ1-2; tentatively, D is TRBD1 (5 bases). Per the germline V gene, CDR1 is WSHSY and CDR2 is SAAADI. Deletions cut 3 bases from V and 3 bases from J, with 14 bases between. The CDR3 has 15 amino acids. CDR3 nucleotides: TGCGCCAGCAGTGATTGGAACCAGGGACACTATGGCTACACCTTC. Its protein is CASSDWNQGHYGYTF.

As regards this clone: Compared with germline, one end of the junction differs, possibly owing to a read error. The chain couples TRBV11-2 to TRBJ1-1; D is unclear. CDR1 SGHAT and CDR2 FQNNGV come from the germline V gene. The CDR3 runs 9 residues. DNA of the CDR3: TGTGCCAGCAGCTTTCCCCCTAGGTTT. Amino acids: CASSFPPRF.